This entry describes one TCR beta chain. What it recognizes is unknown. Assay used: immunoSEQ multiplex PCR; TCRdb lists only in-frame clones, some missing. Here the sample spans approximately 12,000 clones, less than 80% being singletons. This record belongs to a study of cytotoxic CD8 clonotypes in ibrutinib-treated CLL. Study-wide points: Public clonotypes were uncommon and contracted or stayed stable on treatment. For progressing versus sustained-remission patients, sampling times were not the same.

The V gene lost 1 base and the J gene lost 2 bases, with 9 bases spanning the gap. This CDR3 comprises 14 residues. Germline V gene lookup returns CDR1 SGHRS and CDR2 YFSETQ. V usage is TRBV5-1 and J usage is TRBJ1-2; TRBD1 is a possible D gene (5 bases). Sequencing was performed on PBMCs, taken before ibrutinib treatment. This TCR was sampled from a human donor with chronic lymphocytic leukemia. The CDR3 region is CASSLSGANYGYTF. The CDR3 region has the DNA TGCGCCAGCAGCTTGTCCGGGGCCAACTATGGCTACACCTTC.